This TCR beta chain comes out of a study of patients and donors after allogeneic stem cell transplantation (dated by TCRdb to 2020 to 2022). Receptors were amplified or captured by RT-PCR. TCRdb lists the instrument as NextSeq 550. TCRdb cleaned the public reads at Q25 with fastp, built clones with MiXCR and kept in-frame beta chains. Entries that share a CDR3 protein sequence are merged under the most common genes and DNA. For this sample the table gives roughly 960,000 distinct CDR3 sequences, of which 15% to 20% were detected only once. The leading ten clones occupy around 5.5% of the sample. The CDR3 spans 14 residues, from the cysteine through the phenylalanine. Only the CDR3 DNA stays, 42 bases, in frame from base 1. With regard to this clonotype: No cognate antigen has been identified for it. No base-level quality is on record; no much larger clone is a single base apart.

The specimen was blood, either unsorted or a sorted T cell fraction (not recorded which). This TCR was recovered from a human donor who was either an allogeneic HSCT recipient or a stem cell or donor lymphocyte infusion donor (not recorded which). It is not recorded whose cells these are; they may come from a transplant donor. The chain is made from TRBV12-1 and TRBJ1-1. TRBV12-1 represents a pseudogene. The encoded CDR3 is CASSFVAGNTEAFF. At the DNA level, the sequence is TGTGCCAGCAGCTTTGTAGCGGGGAACACTGAAGCTTTCTTT.